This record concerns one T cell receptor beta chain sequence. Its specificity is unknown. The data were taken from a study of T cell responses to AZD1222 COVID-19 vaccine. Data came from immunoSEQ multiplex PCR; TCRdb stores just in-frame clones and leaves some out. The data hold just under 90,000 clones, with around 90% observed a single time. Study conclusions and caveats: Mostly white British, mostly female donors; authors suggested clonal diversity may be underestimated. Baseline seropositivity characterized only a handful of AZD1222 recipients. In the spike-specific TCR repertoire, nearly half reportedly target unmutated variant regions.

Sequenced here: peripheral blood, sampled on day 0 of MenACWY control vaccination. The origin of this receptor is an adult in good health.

CDR3: CASSSLTGEDGYTF. The DNA for the CDR3 is TGCGCCAGCAGCTCCCTGACAGGGGAAGATGGCTACACCTTC. This chain joins TRBV5-1 and TRBJ1-2; 8 positions match TRBD1. CDR1 SGHRS and CDR2 YFSETQ come from the germline V gene. The ends lost 3 bases at V and 6 bases at J; junction bases unmatched: 7. This CDR3 is 14 amino acids long.